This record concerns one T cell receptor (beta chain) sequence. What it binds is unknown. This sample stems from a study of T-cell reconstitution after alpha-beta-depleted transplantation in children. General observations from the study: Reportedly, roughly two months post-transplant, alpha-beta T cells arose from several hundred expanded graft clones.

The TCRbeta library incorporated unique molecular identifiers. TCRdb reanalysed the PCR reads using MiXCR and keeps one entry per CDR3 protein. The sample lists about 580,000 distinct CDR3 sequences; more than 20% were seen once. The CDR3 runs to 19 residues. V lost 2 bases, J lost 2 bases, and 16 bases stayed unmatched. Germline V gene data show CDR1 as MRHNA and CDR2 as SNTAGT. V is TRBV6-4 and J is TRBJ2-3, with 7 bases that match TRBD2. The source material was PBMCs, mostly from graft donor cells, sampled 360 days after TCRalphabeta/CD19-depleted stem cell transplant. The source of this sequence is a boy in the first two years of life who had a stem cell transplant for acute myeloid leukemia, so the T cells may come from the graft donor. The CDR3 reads CASSDPQGMSGDDTDTQYF. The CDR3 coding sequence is TGTGCCAGCAGTGACCCCCAGGGTATGAGCGGGGATGACACAGATACGCAGTATTTT.